This record covers a single T cell receptor (beta chain). Its matching antigen is unknown. This may be a read error: a much more frequent sequence differs by one nucleotide. The sample originates from a study of T cells in Graves' hyperthyroidism and ophthalmopathy. General observations from the study: Blood also carried most thyroid clonotypes expanded above 0.001.

Germline CDR1 is SNHLY and CDR2 is FYNNEI. This CDR3 is 16 amino acids long. RNA transcripts yielded amplified TCR beta CDR3 regions. HTBI primers drove first-round RT-PCR of the TCR CDR3. TCRdb analysed the multiplex PCR reads with MiXCR anew, one entry per CDR3 protein. The sample yields 650,000 to 750,000 distinct CDR3 sequences, around 15% seen once. Using around 10 ml of fresh peripheral blood, PBMCs were prepared. The receptor's source is a woman aged 18-29 years with Graves' hyperthyroidism. Sequencing input: blood. The V gene is TRBV2, the J gene TRBJ1-4; D call uncertain. CDR3 sequence: CASSDFAASTNEKLLF. Here the CDR3 DNA reads TGTGCCAGCAGTGATTTCGCGGCCTCCACTAATGAAAAACTGCTTTTT. Using reference TRBV2 and TRBJ1-4 for the parts outside the CDR3, the full variable domain is EPEVTQTPSHQVTQMGQEVILRCVPISNHLYFYWYRQILGQKVEFLVSFYNNEISEKSEIFDDQFSVERPDGSNFTLKIRSTKLEDSAMYFCASSDFAASTNEKLLFGSGTQLSVL.